Below are 8 T cell receptor beta chains sequenced from a single sample in a study of blood T cells in healthy people across ages. A second about 7 to 12 cycle PCR used barcoded and J-beta primers. TCRdb re-analysed the 5' RACE reads in MiXCR, keeping a single row per CDR3 protein. Of hundreds of thousands of distinct CDR3 sequences listed, around 38% are singletons. Source material: blood. Source of these receptors: an elderly man in good health.

The V and J genes are TRBV5-1 and TRBJ2-5; 11 positions match TRBD1. Germline V CDR1 and CDR2: SGHRS, YFSETQ. V was clipped by 4 bases and J by 2 bases; unmatched bases: 10. The CDR3 is 17 residues long. The CDR3 loop is CASSLFPGQGDQETQYF. The CDR3 bases are TGCGCCAGCAGCCTCTTCCCGGGACAGGGGGATCAAGAGACCCAGTACTTC.

The table lists this clonotype with a few counts. The chain has TRBV6-2 or TRBV6-3 and TRBJ2-5, with a possible D match to TRBD2 (6 bases). This CDR3 has 14 amino acids. CDR1 is MNHEY and CDR2 is SVGEGT in the germline V gene. Trimming cost V 2 bases and J 2 bases, with 9 bases left between them. The CDR3 region is CASSYGGNQETQYF. In DNA, the CDR3 is TGTGCCAGCAGTTACGGGGGGAATCAAGAGACCCAGTACTTC.

This clonotype was seen a handful of times. The chain uses TRBV20-1 and TRBJ2-5; D unclear. Germline loops: CDR1 DFQATT, CDR2 SNEGSKA (reference sequence). The CDR3 has 14 amino acids. V lost 3 bases and J 5 bases, leaving 16 bases between the germline ends. CDR3 coding DNA: TGCAGTGCTAGTGACCGGCTAGGTTTGGAGACCCAGTACTTC. The encoded protein is CSASDRLGLETQYF.

The J gene is TRBJ2-5, the V gene TRBV29-1; weak D call: TRBD2 (5 bases). The CDR3 is made up of 13 amino acids. Trimming left V 6 bases short and J 1 base short, with 12 bases between. Germline CDR1 reads SQVTM; CDR2 reads ANQGSEA. CDR3: CSVQTSGQETQYF. DNA of the CDR3: TGCAGCGTCCAGACCAGCGGCCAAGAGACCCAGTACTTC. The full variable domain, with the rest looked up from reference TRBV29-1 and TRBJ2-5, is SAVISQKPSRDICQRGTSLTIQCQVDSQVTMMFWYRQQPGQSLTLIATANQGSEATYESGFVIDKFPISRPNLTFSTLTVSNMSPEDSSIYLCSVQTSGQETQYFGPGTRLLVL.

Regarding this clonotype: A much larger clone differs from this one at a single base, so this may be a read error. CDR3 sequence reads: CASGRRSVIGETQYF. CDR3 DNA: TGTGCCAGCGGTAGAAGGAGCGTCATTGGGGAGACCCAGTACTTC. The chain carries TRBV2 and TRBJ2-7, with D hard to call. The DNA end is a closer match to TRBJ2-5, so the J assignment may be wrong. The germline CDR1 and CDR2 sequences are SNHLY and FYNNEI. This CDR3 is built from 15 residues.

The genes are TRBV3-1 and TRBJ1-6; TRBD1 aligns across 7 bases. The germline V gene encodes CDR1 LGHDT and CDR2 YNNKEL (reference sequence). J lost 7 bases, V lost 4 bases, and 7 bases had no gene match. The length of the CDR3 is 15 residues. The CDR3 sequence is CASSPSDRENSPLHF. The CDR3 region has the DNA TGTGCCAGCAGCCCTAGTGACAGGGAAAATTCACCCCTCCACTTT.

The chain is built from TRBV20-1 and TRBJ2-4; 8 bases are shared with TRBD1. The CDR3 has 17 amino acids. The V segment lost 7 bases and the J segment 1 base; nucleotides outside the gene matches: 15. Germline loops: CDR1 DFQATT, CDR2 SNEGSKA (reference sequence). Written as DNA, the CDR3 is TGCAGTGTTGAACCATGGACAGGGACCTCCGCCAAAAACATTCAGTACTTC. It translates to CSVEPWTGTSAKNIQYF.

This clonotype was detected only a few times. The CDR3 DNA follows: TGTGCCAGCAGTGATGCGGCCGTGACGGGGAGCGAGCAGTACTTC. It encodes CASSDAAVTGSEQYF. The chain carries TRBV6-1 and TRBJ2-7; a weak D match, TRBD2 (5 bases). V was shortened by 3 bases and J by 6 bases, with 18 bases between the two germline ends. This CDR3 has 15 residues. Germline-derived CDR1 and CDR2 are MNHNS and SASEGT.